This section outlines one T cell receptor (beta chain) sequence together with its context. Its antigen is not known. CDR3 length: 15 residues. CDR1 and CDR2 from the germline V gene are MNHEY and SVGAGI. The ends were cut back, 5 bases at V and 8 bases at J, with 19 bases in the middle. TCRdb processed the multiplex PCR reads anew with MiXCR; each CDR3 protein has one entry. The sample has tens of thousands of distinct CDR3 sequences, 57% seen once. This specimen comes from a study of breast tumors, draining lymph nodes, adjacent tissues. Study outcomes and limitations: Tumor repertoires ranked between lymph nodes and nontumor tissue in diversity, with V and J gene preferences. Most tumor T cells seemingly derive from lymph node, then expand in tumor. That most tumor T cells come from lymph nodes remained unproven.

This TCR derives from a female donor with breast cancer. Some clones in this sample may be carry-over from other donors' samples. The sample was breast tumor tissue. The V and J genes are TRBV6-5 and TRBJ1-3; D ambiguous. CDR3 sequence (DNA): TGTGCCAGCAGTAAAGGACGCCTTTATGGCTACACCATATATTTT. Its translation is CASSKGRLYGYTIYF.